One and the same sample provided the 12 T cell receptor beta chains below, sequenced in a study of identical twins. TCRdb independently ran MiXCR on the 5' RACE reads; one entry per CDR3 protein. The sample lists 1.5 million to 2 million distinct CDR3 sequences, around 33% occurring once. Sequenced input: cord blood. These receptors all stem from a newborn girl in good health.

Concerning this clonotype: A single base separates this from a much larger clone, so it may be a read error. This sequence joins TRBV29-1 and TRBJ2-7; a weak D match, TRBD2 (6 bases). Looked up from germline, CDR1 is SQVTM and CDR2 is ANQGSEA. Trimming pared 1 base from V and 7 bases from J, leaving 26 bases between. This CDR3 region has 17 residues. CDR3 residues: CSVEGFGGKESYNEQYF. The CDR3 DNA is TGCAGCGTTGAAGGTTTTGGCGGGAAAGAATCCTACAATGAGCAGTACTTC.

There are many counts of this clonotype. At one end the junction does not follow the germline gene, possibly because of a read error. The rearrangement joins TRBV5-1 to TRBJ2-7, with D unresolved. CDR3 size: 13 residues. Germline V lookup: CDR1 SGHRS, CDR2 YFSETQ. The CDR3 coding sequence is TGTGCCAGCAGCTTGGCACCAACCTACGAGCAGTACTTC. It is translated as CASSLAPTYEQYF.

The CDR3 spells CASHPTANFYGYTF. In nucleotides, the CDR3 is TGTGCCAGCCACCCGACAGCCAATTTCTATGGCTACACCTTC. The chain combines TRBV27 with TRBJ1-2, with D possibly TRBD1 on 5 matching bases. The germline V gene encodes CDR1 MNHEY and CDR2 SMNVEV (reference sequence). The CDR3 is 14 amino acids. V was clipped by 8 bases and J by 4 bases, with 17 bases between them.

The chain uses TRBV12-3 or TRBV12-4 and TRBJ2-5, with 7 bases fitting TRBD1. The ends lost 3 bases at V and 4 bases at J; junction bases unmatched: 2. The length of the CDR3 is 13 residues. In DNA, the CDR3 is TGTGCCAGCAGTTTGGACAGGCCAGAGACCCAGTACTTC. Protein sequence: CASSLDRPETQYF.

This clonotype has at least ten counts. The V gene is TRBV20-1, the J gene TRBJ2-7; D gene uncertain. CDR1 and CDR2 (germline): DFQATT, SNEGSKA (reference sequence). The length of the CDR3 is 11 residues. Between the trimmed V and J ends, which lost 4 bases and 2 bases, there was a span of 6 bases. The DNA for the CDR3 is TGCAGTGCTAAAGACCCCTACGAGCAGTACTTC. Its protein is CSAKDPYEQYF.

This clonotype was seen only a few times. J is TRBJ1-3 and V is TRBV9; D gene unclear. Germline V CDR1 and CDR2: SGDLS, YYNGEE. V was pared by 0 bases and J by 0 bases, with 4 bases between. The CDR3 runs to 14 residues. The CDR3, as DNA: TGTGCCAGCAGCGTAGACAACTCTGGAAACACCATATATTTT. Translated, it gives CASSVDNSGNTIYF.

The chain couples TRBV11-2 to TRBJ1-2, with TRBD1 matching over 8 bases. The V and J ends lost 5 bases and 3 bases, in that order; junction bases with no gene match: 8. The CDR3 is 15 residues long. Germline CDR1 reads SGHAT; CDR2 reads FQNNGV. CDR3 in amino acids: CASSAPGTGYYGYTF. The CDR3 region has the DNA TGTGCCAGCAGCGCGCCCGGGACAGGATACTATGGCTACACCTTC. Filled out from reference TRBV11-2 and TRBJ1-2, the complete variable domain reads EAGVAQSPRYKIIEKRQSVAFWCNPISGHATLYWYQQILGQGPKLLIQFQNNGVVDDSQLPKDRFSAERLKGVDSTLKIQPAKLEDSAVYLCASSAPGTGYYGYTFGSGTRLTVV.

This clonotype was counted between two and nine times. The rearrangement uses TRBV20-1 and TRBJ2-7; D is unresolved. CDR3 length: 14 amino acids. The V and J ends lost 1 base and 3 bases respectively, with 13 bases between them. Germline V gene data show CDR1 as DFQATT and CDR2 as SNEGSKA (reference sequence). For the CDR3, the DNA is TGCAGTGCTAGAGGCTCGCGGCCGTACTACGAGCAGTACTTC. Its protein product is CSARGSRPYYEQYF.

This clonotype was found a few times. The chain couples TRBV6-5 to TRBJ1-6, with D unclear. Germline V CDR1 and CDR2: MNHEY, SVGAGI. V was shortened by 8 bases and J by 9 bases, with 26 bases between the two germline ends. This CDR3 spans 17 amino acids. The CDR3 nucleotides read TGTGCCAGCGTTTTCGAGTTAATGGGTGCGGGGTCTTCACCCCTCCACTTT. As protein: CASVFELMGAGSSPLHF.

The rearrangement uses TRBV12-3 or TRBV12-4 and TRBJ2-4; 7 positions match TRBD1. The CDR3 is 15 amino acids. Trimming removed 4 bases from V and 2 bases from J; junction bases left unmatched: 5. This chain's CDR3 is CASSWTGETKNIQYF. DNA for the CDR3: TGTGCCAGCAGTTGGACAGGAGAGACCAAAAACATTCAGTACTTC.

The V call is TRBV4-2, the J call TRBJ2-5, with 12 positions matching TRBD2. The V gene's germline CDR1 is LGHNA and CDR2 YNFKEQ. V lost 0 bases, J lost 1 base, and 3 bases stayed unmatched. The CDR3 is made up of 17 amino acids. CDR3 protein: CASSQEATSGGQETQYF. CDR3 DNA sequence: TGTGCCAGCAGCCAAGAGGCGACTAGCGGGGGCCAAGAGACCCAGTACTTC.

This chain uses TRBV7-9 with TRBJ2-3; unclear D gene. Germline lookup yields CDR1 SEHNR and CDR2 FQNEAQ (reference sequence). V was clipped by 5 bases and J by 8 bases, with 11 bases between them. This CDR3 has 12 residues. CDR3 in DNA: TGTGCCAGCAGCCCCAGGTTTCGTACGCAGTATTTT. It translates to CASSPRFRTQYF.